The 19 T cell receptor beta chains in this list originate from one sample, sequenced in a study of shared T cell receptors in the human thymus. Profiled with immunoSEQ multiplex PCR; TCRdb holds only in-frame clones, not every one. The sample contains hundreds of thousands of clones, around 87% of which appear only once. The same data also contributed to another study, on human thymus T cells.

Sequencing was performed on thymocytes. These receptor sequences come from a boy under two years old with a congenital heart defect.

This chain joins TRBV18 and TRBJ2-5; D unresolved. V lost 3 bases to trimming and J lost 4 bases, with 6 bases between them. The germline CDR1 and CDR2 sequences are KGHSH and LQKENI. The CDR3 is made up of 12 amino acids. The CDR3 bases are TGTGCCAGCTCACCGCGCCCAGAGACCCAGTACTTC. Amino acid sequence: CASSPRPETQYF.

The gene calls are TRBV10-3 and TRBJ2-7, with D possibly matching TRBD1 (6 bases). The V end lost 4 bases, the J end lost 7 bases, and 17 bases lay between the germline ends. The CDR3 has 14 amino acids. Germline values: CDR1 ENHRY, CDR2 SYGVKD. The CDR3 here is CAISVWGLGGEQYF. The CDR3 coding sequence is TGTGCCATCAGTGTCTGGGGGCTTGGGGGAGAGCAGTACTTC.

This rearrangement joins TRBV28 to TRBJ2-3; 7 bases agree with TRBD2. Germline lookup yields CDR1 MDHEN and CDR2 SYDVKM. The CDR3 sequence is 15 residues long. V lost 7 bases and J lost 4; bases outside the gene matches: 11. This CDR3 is CASNGGGGSADTQYF. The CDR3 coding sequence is TGTGCCAGCAACGGGGGAGGCGGGAGTGCAGATACGCAGTATTTT. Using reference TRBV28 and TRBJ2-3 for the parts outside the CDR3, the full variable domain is DVKVTQSSRYLVKRTGEKVFLECVQDMDHENMFWYRQDPGLGLRLIYFSYDVKMKEKGDIPEGYSVSREKKERFSLILESASTNQTSMYLCASNGGGGSADTQYFGPGTRLTVL.

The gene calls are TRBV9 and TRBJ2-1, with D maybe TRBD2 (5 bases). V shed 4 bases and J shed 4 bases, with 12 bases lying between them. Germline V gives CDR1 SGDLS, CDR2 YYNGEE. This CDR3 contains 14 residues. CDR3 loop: CASSPRTGYNEQFF. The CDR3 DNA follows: TGTGCCAGCAGCCCAAGGACTGGATACAATGAGCAGTTCTTC.

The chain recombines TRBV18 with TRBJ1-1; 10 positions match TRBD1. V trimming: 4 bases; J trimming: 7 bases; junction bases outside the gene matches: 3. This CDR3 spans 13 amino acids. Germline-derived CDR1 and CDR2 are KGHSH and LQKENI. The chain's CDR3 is CASSLGTGVEAFF. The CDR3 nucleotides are TGTGCCAGCTCACTCGGGACAGGGGTTGAAGCTTTCTTT.

CDR3 DNA: TGTGCCTCAAAGGACGGGACAGGCCAGACCTGGGGGCAGTACTTC. Translating it yields CASKDGTGQTWGQYF. The chain recombines TRBV6-5 with TRBJ2-7; 8 bases fit TRBD1. Germline V gene sequence: CDR1 MNHEY, CDR2 SVGAGI. There are 15 residues in the CDR3. Trimming removed 11 bases from V and 9 bases from J; junction bases left unmatched: 21.

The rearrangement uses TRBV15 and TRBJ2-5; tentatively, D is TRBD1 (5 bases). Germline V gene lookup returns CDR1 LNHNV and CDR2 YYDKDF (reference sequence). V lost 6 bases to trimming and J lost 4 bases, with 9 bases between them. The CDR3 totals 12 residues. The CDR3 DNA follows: TGTGCCACCAGACAGGTCGGAGAGACCCAGTACTTC. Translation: CATRQVGETQYF.

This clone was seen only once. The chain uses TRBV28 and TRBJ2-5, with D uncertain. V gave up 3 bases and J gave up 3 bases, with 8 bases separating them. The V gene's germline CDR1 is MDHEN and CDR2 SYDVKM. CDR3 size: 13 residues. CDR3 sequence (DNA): TGTGCCAGCAGTTTTTACCGAGAAGAGACCCAGTACTTC. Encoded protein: CASSFYREETQYF.

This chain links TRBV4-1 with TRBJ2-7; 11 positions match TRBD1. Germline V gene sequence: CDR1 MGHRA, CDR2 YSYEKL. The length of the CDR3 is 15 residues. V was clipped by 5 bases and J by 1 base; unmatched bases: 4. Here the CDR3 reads CASSSGTGGSYEQYF. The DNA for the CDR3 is TGCGCCAGCAGCTCCGGGACAGGGGGATCCTACGAGCAGTACTTC.

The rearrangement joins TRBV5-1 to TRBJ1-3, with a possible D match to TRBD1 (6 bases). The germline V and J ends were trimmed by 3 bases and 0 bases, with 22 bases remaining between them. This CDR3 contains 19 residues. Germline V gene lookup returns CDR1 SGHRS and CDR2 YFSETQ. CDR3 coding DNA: TGCGCCAGCAGCTCCAAGCCGACCTGGACAGACTTCTCTGGAAACACCATATATTTT. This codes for CASSSKPTWTDFSGNTIYF.

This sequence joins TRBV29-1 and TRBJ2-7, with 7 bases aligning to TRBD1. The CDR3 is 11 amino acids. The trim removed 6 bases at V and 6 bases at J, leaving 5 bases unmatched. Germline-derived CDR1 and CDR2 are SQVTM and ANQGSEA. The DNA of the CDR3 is TGCAGCGTCACGACAGGGTCCGAGCAGTACTTC. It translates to CSVTTGSEQYF.

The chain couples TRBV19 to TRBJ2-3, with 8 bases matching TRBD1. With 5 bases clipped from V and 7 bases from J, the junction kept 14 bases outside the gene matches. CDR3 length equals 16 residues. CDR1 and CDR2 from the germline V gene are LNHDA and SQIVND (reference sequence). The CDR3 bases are TGTGCCAGTAGTCCGAGGACAGGGCTTGCGTCGAATACGCAGTATTTT. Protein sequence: CASSPRTGLASNTQYF.

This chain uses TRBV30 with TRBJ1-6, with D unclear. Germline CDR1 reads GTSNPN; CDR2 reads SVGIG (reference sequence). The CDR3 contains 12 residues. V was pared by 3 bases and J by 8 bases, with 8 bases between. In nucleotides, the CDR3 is TGTGCCTGGAGAAGAACTCATTCACCCCTCCACTTT. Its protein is CAWRRTHSPLHF.

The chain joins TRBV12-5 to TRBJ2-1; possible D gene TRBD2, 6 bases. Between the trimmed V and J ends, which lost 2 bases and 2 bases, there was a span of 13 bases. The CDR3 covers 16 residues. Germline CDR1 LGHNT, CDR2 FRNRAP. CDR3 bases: TGTGCTAGTGGTTTGTACCGACTAGGTCCCTACAATGAGCAGTTCTTC. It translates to CASGLYRLGPYNEQFF.

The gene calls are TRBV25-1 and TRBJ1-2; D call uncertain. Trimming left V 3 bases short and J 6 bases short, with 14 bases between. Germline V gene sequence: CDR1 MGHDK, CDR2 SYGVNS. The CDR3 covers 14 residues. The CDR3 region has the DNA TGTGCCAGCAGTGACGGTTGGCGGTCTCATGGCTACACCTTC. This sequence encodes CASSDGWRSHGYTF.

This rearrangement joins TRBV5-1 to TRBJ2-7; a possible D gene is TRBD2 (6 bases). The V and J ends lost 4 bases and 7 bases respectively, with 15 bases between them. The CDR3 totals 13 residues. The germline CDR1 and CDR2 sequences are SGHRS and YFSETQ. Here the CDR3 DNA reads TGCGCCAGCAGCGGGGACTTAAATCGGGAGCAGTACTTC. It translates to CASSGDLNREQYF.

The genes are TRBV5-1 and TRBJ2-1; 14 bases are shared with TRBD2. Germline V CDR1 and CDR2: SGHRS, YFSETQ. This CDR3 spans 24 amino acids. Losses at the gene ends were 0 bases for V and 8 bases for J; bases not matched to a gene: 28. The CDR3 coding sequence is TGCGCCAGCAGCTTGGGACAACCCAAGAAGACTAGCGGGAGGGCCACGGAAATACGGGATGAGCAGTTCTTC. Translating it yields CASSLGQPKKTSGRATEIRDEQFF. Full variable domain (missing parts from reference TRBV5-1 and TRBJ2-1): KAGVTQTPRYLIKTRGQQVTLSCSPISGHRSVSWYQQTPGQGLQFLFEYFSETQRNKGNFPGRFSGRQFSNSRSEMNVSTLELGDSALYLCASSLGQPKKTSGRATEIRDEQFFGPGTRLTVL.

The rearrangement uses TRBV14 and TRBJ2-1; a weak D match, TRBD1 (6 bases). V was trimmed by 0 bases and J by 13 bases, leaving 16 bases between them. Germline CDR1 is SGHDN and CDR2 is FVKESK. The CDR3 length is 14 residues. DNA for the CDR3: TGTGCCAGCAGCCAAGACGGGTGGGGGACATTCCAGTTCTTC. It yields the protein CASSQDGWGTFQFF.

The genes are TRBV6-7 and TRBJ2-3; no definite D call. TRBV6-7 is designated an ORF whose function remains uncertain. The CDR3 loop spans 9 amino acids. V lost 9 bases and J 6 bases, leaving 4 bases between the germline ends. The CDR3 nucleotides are TGTGCCAGGAGGGATACGCAGTATTTT. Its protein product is CARRDTQYF.